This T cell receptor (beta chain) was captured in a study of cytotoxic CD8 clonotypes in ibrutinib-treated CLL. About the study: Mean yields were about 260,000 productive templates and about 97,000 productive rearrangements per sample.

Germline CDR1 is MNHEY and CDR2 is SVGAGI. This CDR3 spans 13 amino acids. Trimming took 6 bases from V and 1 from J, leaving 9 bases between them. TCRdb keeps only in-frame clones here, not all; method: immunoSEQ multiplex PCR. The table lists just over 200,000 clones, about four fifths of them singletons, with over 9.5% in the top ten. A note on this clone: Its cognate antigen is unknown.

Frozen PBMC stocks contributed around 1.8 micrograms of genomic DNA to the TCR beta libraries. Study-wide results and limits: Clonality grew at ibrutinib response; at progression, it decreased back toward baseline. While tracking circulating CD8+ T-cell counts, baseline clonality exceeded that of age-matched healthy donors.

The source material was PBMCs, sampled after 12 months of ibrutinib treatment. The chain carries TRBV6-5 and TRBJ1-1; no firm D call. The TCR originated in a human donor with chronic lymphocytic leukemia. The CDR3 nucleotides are TGTGCCAGCAGACCCGACGGGAACACTGAAGCTTTCTTT. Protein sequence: CASRPDGNTEAFF.